The TCR beta chain under discussion was sequenced for a study of shared clonotypes between healthy human individuals. Whole-study results and caveats: Sampling was confined to blood; repertoires within tissues likely differ.

Trimming pared 3 bases from V and 4 bases from J, leaving 7 bases between. The V gene's germline CDR1 is SGHNT and CDR2 YENEEA. The CDR3 is made up of 13 amino acids. Original handling: ImmunoSEQ junction-only sequences lacked quality scores, so their filtering differed. Measured with immunoSEQ multiplex PCR; TCRdb has only the in-frame clones, and not every one. V, J and clone size were drawn from that table, and D and trimming were deduced from the DNA. The data hold about 2.4 million clones, with 93% observed a single time. About this clone: Its antigen is unidentified.

Material: naive CD4+ T cells from PBMCs. Sample subset: CD45RA+ positively selected. The receptor comes from a young man in good health. Some clones in this sample may be carry-over from other donors' samples. This chain uses TRBV11-3 with TRBJ2-1; D is unresolved. The CDR3 DNA reads as TGTGCCAGCAGCTTCGGCTCTTACAATGAGCAGTTCTTC. Its translation is CASSFGSYNEQFF.